This T cell receptor beta chain is drawn from a study of CD8+ T cells in alopecia areata. The CDR3 contains 15 residues. The ends were cut back, 2 bases at V and 6 bases at J, with 17 bases in the middle. The germline gives CDR1 SQVTM, CDR2 ANQGSEA. As part of sample collection, lesional scalp punch biopsies and peripheral blood were taken from alopecia areata patients. Extraction of RNA preceded its reverse transcription into cDNA, which served as the sequencing template. Sequencing was performed with immunoSEQ multiplex PCR; in TCRdb, only in-frame clones are kept and a portion is missing. The sample lists over 200,000 clones, roughly 57% seen once, with 0.45% in the top ten.

The sequencing here drew on CD4+ T cells sorted from blood, taken at week 0. This receptor was taken from a human donor with alopecia areata. The rearrangement uses TRBV29-1 and TRBJ2-1; a possible D gene is TRBD2 (7 bases). Written as DNA, the CDR3 is TGCAGCGTTGAAAGGGGGGTTGGCGGGGGCAATGAGCAGTTCTTC. Its translation: CSVERGVGGGNEQFF.